This TCR beta chain was found in a study of radiation and T cells in renal cell carcinoma. Study-level information: Nephrectomy followed 15 Gy stereotactic body radiation by 4 weeks. Notes on the study in general: No pretreatment tumor biopsies were available for baseline clonotypes. From baseline, blood top tumor clonotypes peaked at 2 weeks post-radiation.

The CDR3 length is 14 residues. Germline V gene lookup returns CDR1 SGHAT and CDR2 FQNNGV. V dropped 5 bases and J dropped 12; count of bases not matched to a gene: 5. Specified time point: baseline pretreatment blood. Noted treatment: 15 Gy SBRT to primary tumor, nephrectomy 4 weeks later. Comments on this clone: Its antigen is unknown.

The table came from immunoSEQ multiplex PCR; TCRdb's copy has only in-frame clones and leaves some out. The data contain just over 95,000 clones, 65% to 90% of them singletons. The starting material was blood, obtained from a patient whose treatment included radiotherapy and nephrectomy. This clonotype was sampled from a middle-aged man with renal cell carcinoma. This sequence joins TRBV11-2 and TRBJ2-3, with 16 bases fitting TRBD2. Written as DNA, the CDR3 is TGTGCCAGCAGCGGGGGACTAGCGGGAGGGTTTCAGTATTTT. Protein: CASSGGLAGGFQYF.